This T cell receptor (beta chain) was sequenced in a study of alternative splicing in chronic myeloid leukemia remission (dated by TCRdb to between 2020 and 2021). Context from the whole study: Remission specimens from the trials were collected at major or complete molecular response, at 12 or 24 months of TKI therapy. Nine CML samples, seven diagnostic and two matched remission, were obtained from the French Persistem study. RNA sequencing was used to profile peripheral blood taken from chronic-phase CML patients both at diagnosis and at remission, and those profiles were then compared against healthy donors. For the trials, the diagnostic specimens consisted of total leukocytes from peripheral blood that had been collected in EDTA. Female/male counts were 11/5 for diagnosis samples, 8/3 for remission samples and 2/4 for controls. Trizol was used to extract total RNA from peripheral blood mononuclear cells of the diagnosis, remission and control samples. Nine or ten diagnostic specimens, together with matched remission specimens, were obtained from the RESIST (imatinib), ENESTxtnd (nilotinib) and PINNACLE (nilotinib plus pegylated interferon) trials. The median age was around 50 years at diagnosis, around 60 at remission and over 35 for the healthy controls. Beyond this particular receptor, the publication reports: Blood cell composition varied strongly between timepoints, moving from enrichment of myeloid progenitors at diagnosis to enrichment of mature lymphoid cells at remission. Blood cell composition at remission was reconfigured to resemble lymphoid cell-enriched normal controls.

The method was bulk RNA-seq. The TruSeq Stranded RNA sample prep kit was used to generate libraries of poly-A-enriched mRNA from an input of around 1 ug total RNA. Every sample was sequenced in triplicate, with paired-end sequencing run on a HiSeq 2500. RNA-seq read length was 125 nucleotides per mate. The authors' analysis ran thus. Reads were trimmed and aligned to hg38 using STAR v2.7, and quality control was done with FASTQC, RSeQC and multiqc. Salmon 0.14.1 was used to quantify gene expression levels as transcripts per million (TPM). Principal component analysis suggested that transcriptomic profiles were not driven by trial, library batch, sequencing batch, treatment regimen or sex. The reads underwent TCRdb reprocessing, giving one record for each CDR3 protein sequence and no DNA. These V and J calls are TCRdb output, not the study's own analysis. The sample table contains about 560 distinct CDR3 sequences; only one count was recorded for 95% to 96% of them. In total, the top ten clones hold about 7.7% of the sample.

The cysteine opens and the phenylalanine closes a CDR3 of 15 amino acids. A DNA sequence was not provided. Per the publication, the time point label means: major or complete molecular response after front-line TKI therapy. About 15 CML patients were included in the patient cohort, and matched post-remission samples were retrieved for a subset of these patients. A remark on this clonotype: The target of this receptor is not known.

The rearrangement joined TRBV12-3 or TRBV12-4 to TRBJ1-5. The input for sequencing was PBMCs or total blood leukocytes (not recorded which), taken during remission. This TCR came from an adult with chronic myeloid leukemia. For the CDR3, the sequence is CASSFRGVGNQPQHF.